These T cell receptor beta chains were read from a single sample in a study of technical replicates of blood from a few donors. Sequencing was performed with immunoSEQ multiplex PCR; in TCRdb, only in-frame clones are kept and a portion is missing. This sample has 50,000 to 65,000 clones, with around 92% found just once. The sample was PBMCs. Every receptor here comes from a human donor in good health. Some clones in this sample may be carry-over from other donors' samples. The CDR3 runs from the conserved cysteine through the conserved F or W. The D gene is left open where the match is weak. Size is stated for part of the rows, as once, few or many counts, or as a class when the clone is expanded.

D gene | J gene | clone size | V gene | CDR3 DNA | CDR3 protein
. | TRBJ2-7 | . | TRBV19 | TGTGCCAGTAGTATTCGGAGCGGATTGTATTACGAGCAGTACTTC | CASSIRSGLYYEQYF
. | TRBJ2-3 | . | TRBV4-1 | TGCGCCAGCAGCCAAGATCGGGGGACGCAGCGCACAGATACGCAGTATTTT | CASSQDRGTQRTDTQYF
TRBD1 | TRBJ2-5 | . | TRBV2 | TGTGCCAGCGGAGGGGACAGGGGGCAAGAGACCCAGTACTTC | CASGGDRGQETQYF
TRBD2 | TRBJ2-2 | . | TRBV18 | TGTGCCAGCTCACTAGCCGGGAGGTTGGACACCGGGGAGCTGTTTTTT | CASSLAGRLDTGELFF
. | TRBJ2-1 | . | TRBV30 | TGTGCCTGGAGTGTACCACCGCAGCGCCCGGAGCAGTTCTTC | CAWSVPPQRPEQFF
TRBD2 | TRBJ2-4 | . | TRBV5-1 | TGCGCCAGCAGCCCCTGGGAGGGATTAGAGGGCAAAAACATTCAGTACTTC | CASSPWEGLEGKNIQYF
TRBD2 | TRBJ2-1 | . | TRBV7-2 | TGTGCCAGCAGCTCCCAGCTAGCGGGACGCGGTGAGCAGTTCTTC | CASSSQLAGRGEQFF
. | TRBJ1-2 | . | TRBV5-1 | TGCGCCAGCGGAGAAAACTATGGCTACACCTTC | CASGENYGYTF
. | TRBJ1-5 | . | TRBV7-9 | TGTGCCAGCAGCTTCTCCGGGAAAAAAGATCAGCCCCAGCATTTT | CASSFSGKKDQPQHF
. | TRBJ1-5 | . | TRBV15 | TGTGCCACCAGCAGAGATCAGGGCAACAATCAGCCCCAGCATTTT | CATSRDQGNNQPQHF
TRBD2 | TRBJ2-5 | . | TRBV9 | TGTGCCAGCAAACCGGGACTAGCAGCCGAGACCCAGTACTTC | CASKPGLAAETQYF
. | TRBJ2-5 | once | TRBV7-2 | TGTGCCAGCAGTCCCAACGTCCGGGCCCAGTACTTC | CASSPNVRAQYF
. | TRBJ1-6 | . | TRBV4-3 | TGCGCCAGCAGCCAAGATGGAGCCGGGGGATCCCCCCTCCACTTT | CASSQDGAGGSPLHF
TRBD1 | TRBJ2-2 | . | TRBV25-1 | TGTGCCAGCAGTGAAAGGACAGGGGGTGGTGCCGGGGAGCTGTTTTTT | CASSERTGGGAGELFF
TRBD2 | TRBJ2-3 | . | TRBV7-2 | TGTGCCAGCAGCTCGCGGGGCCGGACTAGCGGGAAGACAGATACGCAGTATTTT | CASSSRGRTSGKTDTQYF
TRBD2 | TRBJ2-2 | . | TRBV7-3 | TGTGCCAGCGGGGAGGAGCGGGAGCTATCCGGGGAGCTGTTTTTT | CASGEERELSGELFF
TRBD2 | TRBJ2-7 | . | TRBV5-1 | TGCGCCAGCAGCCCCGGGACTACTGGGGTGGGGAAGCAGTACTTC | CASSPGTTGVGKQYF
TRBD2 | TRBJ2-1 | . | TRBV7-3 | TGTGCCAGCAGTCCTAGCGGGAGCTCCTACAATGAGCAGTTCTTC | CASSPSGSSYNEQFF
. | TRBJ2-1 | . | TRBV20-1 | TGCAGTGCAAGAACTAGAACTGAGCAGTTCTTC | CSARTRTEQFF
. | TRBJ2-1 | . | TRBV7-8 | TGTGCCAGCAGCCGGCCGGGACTCCTAGATTACAATGAGCAGTTCTTC | CASSRPGLLDYNEQFF
TRBD2 | TRBJ2-3 | . | TRBV4-2 | TGTGCCAGCAGCCAAGAGGTGACGATAGCGGGCTACACAGATACGCAGTATTTT | CASSQEVTIAGYTDTQYF
TRBD2 | TRBJ2-1 | . | TRBV7-6 | TGTGCCAGCAGCTTAGGGTCGGGACTAGTAATATATGAGCAGTTCTTC | CASSLGSGLVIYEQFF
TRBD2 | TRBJ2-1 | . | TRBV9 | TGTGCCAGCAGCTTGGGACTAGCGGCAAACAATGAGCAGTTCTTC | CASSLGLAANNEQFF
TRBD2 | TRBJ2-1 | . | TRBV10-3 | TGTGCCATCAGTGAGAGGGTAGCGGGGGGTCTGAATGAGCAGTTCTTC | CAISERVAGGLNEQFF
. | TRBJ1-1 | . | TRBV6-5 | TGTGCCAGCAGACGGCGAACAGGGTCGGCTGAAGCTTTCTTT | CASRRRTGSAEAFF
. | TRBJ2-7 | . | TRBV20-1 | TGCAGTGCTAATATTGAGTACGAGCAGTACTTC | CSANIEYEQYF
. | TRBJ1-5 | . | TRBV19 | TGTGCCAGTAGTCGGACAGTCGATCAGCCCCAGCATTTT | CASSRTVDQPQHF
TRBD1 | TRBJ2-7 | . | TRBV6-5 | TGTGCCAGCAGACAGGGGTCCTACGAGCAGTACTTC | CASRQGSYEQYF
TRBD2 | TRBJ2-5 | . | TRBV10-3 | TGTGCCATCGGAGGGAGGGAGGAGACCCAGTACTTC | CAIGGREETQYF
TRBD2 | TRBJ2-1 | . | TRBV5-6 | TGTGCCAGCAGCTTACCAGCGGGAGCAAACAATGAGCAGTTCTTC | CASSLPAGANNEQFF
. | TRBJ1-2 | . | TRBV11-2 | TGTGCCAGCAGCTGGCCCCGACATCGTGCCTCCTATGGCTACACCTTC | CASSWPRHRASYGYTF
. | TRBJ2-2 | . | TRBV9 | TGTGCCAGCAGCGTAGGTAGGGCCGGGACACTGAACACCGGGGAGCTGTTTTTT | CASSVGRAGTLNTGELFF
TRBD2 | TRBJ2-7 | . | TRBV11-2 | TGTGCCAGCAGCTTAATCTTCGCGGGGGCCTACGAGCAGTACTTC | CASSLIFAGAYEQYF
. | TRBJ2-5 | . | TRBV5-1 | TGCGCCAGCAGCGTACAAGAGACCCAGTACTTC | CASSVQETQYF
. | TRBJ1-1 | . | TRBV5-6 | TGTGCCAGCACCGAGGACAGGAACACTGAAGCTTTCTTT | CASTEDRNTEAFF
. | TRBJ2-2 | . | TRBV5-4 | TGTGCCAGCAGCCCGGATCGGTGGACAGCAACCGGGGAGCTGTTTTTT | CASSPDRWTATGELFF